These 25 T cell receptor beta chains share one sample of origin, sequenced in a study of cytomegalovirus exposure and HLA in healthy donors. Vbeta (60) and Jbeta (13) primers were used in the PCR. TCRdb's copy holds only in-frame clones and misses some; the assay was immunoSEQ multiplex PCR. The sample records about 190,000 clones, just under 75% being singletons. Specimen: PBMCs. The receptors come from a young woman in good health and CMV-seropositive.

The chain couples TRBV4-1 to TRBJ2-7; TRBD2 matches at 8 bases. The CDR3 contains 15 residues. Per germline, CDR1 MGHRA and CDR2 YSYEKL. V gave up 2 bases and J gave up 0 bases; unmatched junction bases: 3. In DNA, the CDR3 is TGCGCCAGCAGCCAAAGTACTAGCGGCTCCTACGAGCAGTACTTC. It encodes CASSQSTSGSYEQYF.

This clone was recorded only once. The rearrangement joins TRBV5-1 to TRBJ1-1, with TRBD1 matching 10 bases. V was pared by 0 bases and J by 2 bases, with 10 bases of the junction left unmatched. Germline V lookup: CDR1 SGHRS, CDR2 YFSETQ. CDR3 length: 18 amino acids. DNA for the CDR3: TGCGCCAGCAGCTTGGGACCAGACAGGGGGCGAGTAAACACTGAAGCTTTCTTT. Translated: CASSLGPDRGRVNTEAFF.

This chain uses TRBV4-1 with TRBJ2-5, with TRBD2 identical over 7 bases. The DNA end lines up better with TRBJ2-7; the J call may be wrong. In germline, CDR1 is MGHRA, CDR2 YSYEKL. This CDR3 contains 15 residues. CDR3 in amino acids: CASSLYPGGSYEQYF. The DNA of the CDR3 is TGCGCCAGCAGCCTCTACCCGGGGGGCTCCTACGAGCAGTACTTC.

The rearrangement uses TRBV28 and TRBJ1-2; 8 bases align to TRBD1. CDR3 size: 14 residues. V trimming: 7 bases; J trimming: 4 bases; junction bases outside the gene matches: 8. The germline V gene encodes CDR1 MDHEN and CDR2 SYDVKM. The CDR3 is CASTTRTGPYGYTF. The CDR3 bases are TGTGCCAGCACCACTCGGACAGGGCCCTATGGCTACACCTTC.

The sample holds one count of this clone. The chain is built from TRBV11-2 and TRBJ2-7, with 7 nucleotides matching TRBD1. The V and J ends lost 5 bases and 2 bases, in that order; junction bases with no gene match: 12. CDR1 SGHAT and CDR2 FQNNGV come from the germline V gene. The CDR3 contains 16 residues. The CDR3 nucleotides are TGTGCCAGCAGCCCCCGTCCCAGGGGGAAGCCCTACGAGCAGTACTTC. Translating it yields CASSPRPRGKPYEQYF.

The chain combines TRBV7-9 with TRBJ1-2, with TRBD1 matching over 9 bases. The CDR3 is made up of 18 amino acids. V shed 5 bases and J 0 bases; nucleotides not matched to a gene: 13. From germline, CDR1 is SEHNR and CDR2 FQNEAQ (reference sequence). CDR3 loop: CASSETGGQDTTNYGYTF. CDR3 nucleotide sequence: TGTGCCAGCAGCGAGACAGGGGGACAGGATACGACTAACTATGGCTACACCTTC.

J is TRBJ2-7 and V is TRBV6-6, with D possibly matching TRBD1 (5 bases). CDR3 length: 13 residues. Trimming took 6 bases from V and 6 from J, leaving 15 bases between them. Per germline, CDR1 MNHNY and CDR2 SVGAGI (reference sequence). This CDR3 is CASSLLQEGEQYF. DNA of the CDR3: TGTGCCAGCAGCCTTTTACAGGAAGGCGAGCAGTACTTC.

As to this clone: One junction end disagrees with the germline gene, perhaps due to a read error. The V gene is TRBV19, the J gene TRBJ2-7, with a possible D match to TRBD1 (6 bases). The CDR3 loop spans 16 amino acids. From germline, CDR1 is LNHDA and CDR2 SQIVND (reference sequence). The CDR3 DNA is TGTGCCAGTAGTATGGGACATCCCGCAGCCACCTACAAGCAGTACTTC. Its protein product is CASSMGHPAATYKQYF.

The gene calls are TRBV21-1 and TRBJ2-1; TRBD2 is the table's D call, not checked against the DNA. TRBV21-1 is marked as a pseudogene. The CDR3 spans 12 residues. The CDR3, as DNA: TGTGCCAGCAGCCCCCTAAACAATGAGCAGTTCTTC. Its protein product is CASSPLNNEQFF.

This clone showed up just a few times. This rearrangement joins TRBV27 to TRBJ2-7; 11 positions match TRBD2. The germline gives CDR1 MNHEY, CDR2 SMNVEV (reference sequence). CDR3 length: 15 amino acids. Trimming took 5 bases from V and 6 from J; bases not matched to a gene: 9. Here the CDR3 DNA reads TGTGCCAGCAGTCCTAGGGTACTAGCGGGAGTCGAGCAGTACTTC. Protein sequence: CASSPRVLAGVEQYF.

The chain employs TRBV6-1 and TRBJ2-5; 7 bases match TRBD2. J lost 11 bases, V lost 0 bases, and 24 bases had no gene match. The CDR3 has 19 residues. Germline CDR1 reads MNHNS; CDR2 reads SASEGT. DNA of the CDR3: TGTGCCAGCAGTGAAGCTCCCCTCGGTAGGGGCGGGAGAGAGCGTGAGCAGTACTTC. Protein sequence: CASSEAPLGRGGREREQYF.

This clone appeared a single time. The rearrangement joins TRBV19 to TRBJ2-1, with 8 bases that match TRBD2. The CDR3 has 12 amino acids. CDR1 is LNHDA, CDR2 SQIVND, per germline (reference sequence). With V trimmed by 7 bases and J by 16 bases, 12 bases remained unmatched. The CDR3 reads CASNLGLGRQFF. CDR3 nucleotide sequence: TGTGCCAGTAACTTGGGACTAGGGCGTCAATTCTTC.

The rearrangement uses TRBV28 and TRBJ2-7; possibly TRBD2 for D (6 bases). This CDR3 spans 14 amino acids. CDR1 and CDR2 from the germline V gene are MDHEN and SYDVKM. Trimming pared 5 bases from V and 3 bases from J, leaving 14 bases between. The CDR3 nucleotides are TGTGCCAGCAGTGCTTGGGACTTCTACTACGAGCAGTACTTC. It codes for CASSAWDFYYEQYF.

The chain recombines TRBV6-6 with TRBJ2-7, with 12 bases that match TRBD2. Germline CDR1 MNHNY, CDR2 SVGAGI (reference sequence). This CDR3 is built from 16 residues. Trimming took 2 bases from V and 2 from J; bases not matched to a gene: 4. The CDR3 region is CASSYLTSGRTYEQYF. In nucleotides, the CDR3 is TGTGCCAGCAGTTACCTAACTAGCGGGAGGACCTACGAGCAGTACTTC.

The chain joins TRBV4-2 to TRBJ2-1, with 11 bases that match TRBD2. Trimming removed 5 bases from V and 2 bases from J; junction bases left unmatched: 2. The CDR3 contains 15 residues. Germline CDR1 LGHNA, CDR2 YNFKEQ. CDR3 sequence reads: CASSSGLAAYNEQFF. CDR3 sequence (DNA): TGTGCCAGCAGCTCGGGACTAGCGGCCTACAATGAGCAGTTCTTC.

To note about this clone: One end of the junction is discordant with germline, which a read error may explain. This chain connects TRBV28 to TRBJ2-3; tentatively, D is TRBD2 (6 bases). CDR3 length: 15 amino acids. Per the germline V gene, CDR1 is MDHEN and CDR2 is SYDVKM. CDR3 protein: CASRNGGTSTDMQYF. In DNA, the CDR3 is TGTGCCAGCAGGAACGGGGGAACAAGCACAGATATGCAGTATTTT.

This clone was counted only a few times. The chain recombines TRBV18 with TRBJ1-4; 9 bases are shared with TRBD1. Per the germline V gene, CDR1 is KGHSH and CDR2 is LQKENI. The CDR3 extends over 16 amino acids. The J segment lost 6 bases and the V segment lost 3 bases, leaving 8 bases of the junction unmatched. CDR3 DNA: TGTGCCAGCTCACCGCGGCAGGGACAGGGAGATGAAAAACTGTTTTTT. It codes for CASSPRQGQGDEKLFF.

The V and J genes are TRBV7-2 and TRBJ2-3; 9 bases fit TRBD2. V gave up 5 bases and J gave up 2 bases; unmatched junction bases: 11. The CDR3 extends over 17 amino acids. CDR1 and CDR2 from the germline V gene are SGHTA and FQGNSA. CDR3 protein: CASSRTSAGGPTDTQYF. As DNA, the CDR3 is TGTGCCAGCAGCCGGACTAGCGCGGGAGGCCCCACAGATACGCAGTATTTT.

Concerning this clone itself: In the same sample, other DNA sequences code for this CDR3. The rearrangement links TRBV6-5 to TRBJ1-2; D remains unclear. The CDR3 is made up of 12 amino acids. Trimming stripped 4 bases from V and 4 bases from J, with 7 bases between. Germline V gives CDR1 MNHEY, CDR2 SVGAGI. The CDR3 bases are TGTGCCAGCAGTTCCGGGTCCTATGGCTACACCTTC. Protein product: CASSSGSYGYTF.

This rearrangement joins TRBV6-5 to TRBJ1-5; D gene uncertain. This CDR3 comprises 14 residues. Trimming took off 5 bases at V and 5 bases at J, with 13 bases between the two ends. The germline V gene encodes CDR1 MNHEY and CDR2 SVGAGI. The chain's CDR3 is CASSGGLEYQPQHF. The CDR3 nucleotides read TGTGCCAGCAGTGGCGGACTGGAGTATCAGCCCCAGCATTTT.

This chain joins TRBV5-4 and TRBJ1-1, with D tentatively TRBD1 (5 bases). This CDR3 spans 15 amino acids. Germline V gene data show CDR1 as SGHNT and CDR2 as YYREEE (reference sequence). The V end lost 3 bases, the J end lost 4 bases, and 16 bases lay between the germline ends. CDR3 sequence (DNA): TGTGCCAGCAGCTCCTCAGGGCCCTGGGGCACTGAAGCTTTCTTT. It encodes CASSSSGPWGTEAFF.

A single count supports this clone. This chain uses TRBV6-1 with TRBJ1-2; perhaps TRBD1 as D (5 bases). The germline V gene encodes CDR1 MNHNS and CDR2 SASEGT. The CDR3 extends over 12 amino acids. V lost 7 bases, J lost 5 bases, and 11 bases lay in between. This CDR3 is CASTRPGYGYTF. CDR3 in DNA: TGTGCCAGCACCAGACCAGGGTATGGCTACACCTTC.

The DNA for the CDR3 is TGTGCCAGCAGGGCCACAGGGGAGAGTGGCTACACCTTC. Its translation: CASRATGESGYTF. This sequence joins TRBV7-9 and TRBJ1-2; TRBD1 aligns across 7 bases. This CDR3 spans 13 amino acids. CDR1 and CDR2 (germline): SEHNR, FQNEAQ (reference sequence). V trimming: 6 bases; J trimming: 7 bases; junction bases outside the gene matches: 8.

The chain recombines TRBV5-1 with TRBJ2-1; TRBD1 matches 7 bases. The CDR3 is 15 residues long. Losses at the gene ends were 0 bases for V and 7 bases for J; bases not matched to a gene: 7. The germline gives CDR1 SGHRS, CDR2 YFSETQ. The CDR3 loop reads CASSLDRGVGNEQFF. In DNA, the CDR3 is TGCGCCAGCAGCTTGGACAGGGGAGTCGGGAATGAGCAGTTCTTC.

This chain links TRBV6-6 with TRBJ2-3; D uncertain. The CDR3 is made up of 14 amino acids. Trimming cost V 2 bases and J 0 bases, with 6 bases left between them. Germline CDR1 MNHNY, CDR2 SVGAGI (reference sequence). The CDR3 sequence is CASSYVGSTDTQYF. CDR3 in DNA: TGTGCCAGCAGTTACGTCGGTAGCACAGATACGCAGTATTTT.